The clone carrying this T cell receptor beta chain was observed a few times. Its antigen remains unknown. The data are from a study of blood T cells in healthy people across ages. Study context: There was about one barcoded beta molecule captured by template switching per two T cells. Study results and caveats: The diversity estimates, figures obtained from one million T cells, were considered underestimates.

Donor samples were obtained from healthy Caucasian individuals from Russia, aged 6 to 90. Each of the donors had roughly 9.4 milliliters of peripheral blood drawn into EDTA-treated Vacutainer tubes. A sample-barcoded 5' primer and a J-beta primer mix were used in a second PCR of roughly 7 to 11 cycles. TCRdb reprocessed the 5' RACE reads with MiXCR, giving one entry per CDR3 protein. The sample carries about 970,000 distinct CDR3 sequences, roughly half recorded once. The CDR3 runs 11 residues. From germline, CDR1 is SQVTM and CDR2 ANQGSEA. V was clipped by 5 bases and J by 9 bases, with 11 bases between them.

The receptor's source is a woman aged 55-70 years in good health. Sequences were obtained from blood. V and J are TRBV29-1 and TRBJ2-1; D is unresolved. The CDR3 DNA is TGCAGCGTTCGGCCCGGAAGTGAGCAGTTCTTC. Translation: CSVRPGSEQFF.